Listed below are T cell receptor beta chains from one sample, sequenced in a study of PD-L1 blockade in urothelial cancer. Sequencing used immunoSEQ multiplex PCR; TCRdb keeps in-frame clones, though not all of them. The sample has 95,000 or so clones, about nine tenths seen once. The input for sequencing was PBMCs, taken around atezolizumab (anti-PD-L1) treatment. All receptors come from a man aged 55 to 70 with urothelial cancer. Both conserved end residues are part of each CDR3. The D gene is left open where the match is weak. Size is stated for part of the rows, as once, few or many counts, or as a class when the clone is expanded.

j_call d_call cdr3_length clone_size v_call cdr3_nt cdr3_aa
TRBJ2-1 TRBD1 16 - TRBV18 TGTGCCAGCTCACCACGTGGGACAGGTGTTCACAATGAGCAGTTCTTC CASSPRGTGVHNEQFF
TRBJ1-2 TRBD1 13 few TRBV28 TGTGCCAGCCTGGGACAGGGGGCGTCTGGCTACACCTTC CASLGQGASGYTF
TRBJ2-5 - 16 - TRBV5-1 TGCGCCAGCAGCTTGTCGGTACTAGCAGGTCAAGAGACCCAGTACTTC CASSLSVLAGQETQYF
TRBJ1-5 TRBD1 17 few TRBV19 TGTGCCAGTAGCCCGGACAGGCGAGAAAGGGGCAATCAGCCCCAGCATTTT CASSPDRRERGNQPQHF
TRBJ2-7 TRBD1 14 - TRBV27 TGTGCCAGCAGGGGACAGGGCGAATCCTACGAGCAGTACTTC CASRGQGESYEQYF
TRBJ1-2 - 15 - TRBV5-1 TGCGCCAGCAGCCTACAACAGCTCCAGTCGGGGGGCTACACCTTC CASSLQQLQSGGYTF
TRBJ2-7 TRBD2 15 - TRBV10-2 TGCGCCAGCAGTAGCGGGAGGGGGTATCTCTACGAGCAGTACTTC CASSSGRGYLYEQYF
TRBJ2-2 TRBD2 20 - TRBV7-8 TGTGCCAGCAGCTTAGCGTTGACAATAATAGCGGGCCCGAACACCGGGGAGCTGTTTTTT CASSLALTIIAGPNTGELFF
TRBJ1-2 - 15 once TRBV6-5 TGTGCCAGCAGGAGACTGTTACAGGGAAACTATGGCTACACCTTC CASRRLLQGNYGYTF
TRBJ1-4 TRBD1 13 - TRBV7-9 TGTGCCAGCAGCCGACAGGGGTATGAAAAACTGTTTTTT CASSRQGYEKLFF
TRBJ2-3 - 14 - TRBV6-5 TGTGCCAGCGCCCTAGGGGCTAGCACAGATACGCAGTATTTT CASALGASTDTQYF
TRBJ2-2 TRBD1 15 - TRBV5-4 TGTGCCAGCAGCTCGGGGACAGTGAACACCGGGGAGCTGTTTTTT CASSSGTVNTGELFF
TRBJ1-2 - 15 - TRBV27 TGTGCCAGCAGTTTAACCGAGGGAGCTAACTATGGCTACACCTTC CASSLTEGANYGYTF
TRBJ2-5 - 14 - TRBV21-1 TGTGCCAGCAGCAAAGTGTCTGGGGCAGAGACCCAGTACTTC CASSKVSGAETQYF
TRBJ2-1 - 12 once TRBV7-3 TGTGCCAGCAGCTTAATCCCGAATGAGCAGTTCTTC CASSLIPNEQFF
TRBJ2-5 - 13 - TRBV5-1 TGCGCCAGCAGCTTGCAGGGGTTAGAGACCCAGTACTTC CASSLQGLETQYF
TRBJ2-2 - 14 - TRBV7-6 TGTGCCAGCAGCTCGCGGACAGTCCCCGGGGAGCTGTTTTTT CASSSRTVPGELFF
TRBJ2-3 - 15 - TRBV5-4 TGTGCCAGCAGCCAAGATGGGACTAGCACAGATACGCAGTATTTT CASSQDGTSTDTQYF